These T cell receptor beta chains were read from a single sample in a study of blood T cell repertoires in COVID-19. Data came from immunoSEQ multiplex PCR; TCRdb stores just in-frame clones and leaves some out. The sample holds about 180,000 clones, about 87% seen once. Input material: peripheral blood. The source of these receptors is a man aged 55 to 69 with COVID-19, enrolled during active disease. Both conserved end residues are part of each CDR3. The D gene is left open where the match is weak. Size is stated for part of the rows, as once, few or many counts, or as a class when the clone is expanded.

j_gene,d_gene,abundance,v_gene,CDR3nt,CDR3aa
TRBJ2-2,-,-,TRBV7-2,TGTGCCAGCAGCATTCTAGCCGGGGAGCTGTTTTTT,CASSILAGELFF
TRBJ1-1,TRBD1,once,TRBV19,TGTGCCAGTAGCCCACAGGGGGCGCAGGATGAAGCTTTCTTT,CASSPQGAQDEAFF
TRBJ2-7,TRBD2,-,TRBV19,TGTGCCAGTAGCTTGGGACTAGCATACGAGCAGTACTTC,CASSLGLAYEQYF
TRBJ1-1,-,-,TRBV10-3,TGTGCCATCCAACAGGGAGGGGGCACTGAAGCTTTCTTT,CAIQQGGGTEAFF
TRBJ2-5,TRBD2,-,TRBV24-1,TGTGCCACCAGTGATTTCCCCACGGGTAGCGGGAGGTTTAGGGAGACCCAGTACTTC,CATSDFPTGSGRFRETQYF
TRBJ1-5,-,-,TRBV19,TGTGCCAGTAGTGAGGGGGAGGGTCAGCCCCAGCATTTT,CASSEGEGQPQHF
TRBJ1-6,-,-,TRBV7-9,TGTGCCAGCAGCTTGGGACAAGGCTTCTATAATTCACCCCTCCACTTT,CASSLGQGFYNSPLHF
TRBJ2-7,TRBD2,-,TRBV7-2,TGTGCCAGCAGCCGTCGGGGAGGGCTGATCTCCTACGAGCAGTACTTC,CASSRRGGLISYEQYF
TRBJ1-6,-,-,TRBV18,TGTGCCAGCTCACCACTTTTTTCAGATAATTCACCCCTCCACTTT,CASSPLFSDNSPLHF
TRBJ1-5,TRBD1,-,TRBV7-2,TGTGCCAGCAGCATTCAGGGGGCTAGCAATCAGCCCCAGCATTTT,CASSIQGASNQPQHF
TRBJ1-5,-,-,TRBV4-3,TGCGCCAGCAGCCAAGAAACAGGGTCAAATCAGCCCCAGCATTTT,CASSQETGSNQPQHF
TRBJ1-1,TRBD1,-,TRBV30,TGTGCCTGGAGTAGACAGGGGGCAGAAGCTTTCTTT,CAWSRQGAEAFF
TRBJ2-7,-,once,TRBV6-5,TGTGCCAGCAGTTACCTCGGGGAGTACTTC,CASSYLGEYF
TRBJ1-5,-,-,TRBV6-6,TGTGCCAGCAGTTACGGACAGAATCAGCCCCAGCATTTT,CASSYGQNQPQHF